This TCR beta chain was retrieved from a study of CD8+CD57+ T cells in acquired aplastic anemia. On the study more broadly: An average of roughly 10 million reads for CD4+ cells was obtained from healthy donors.

The germline CDR1 and CDR2 sequences are DFQATT and SNEGSKA (reference sequence). CDR3 length equals 13 residues. Trimming took 6 bases from V and 3 from J; bases not matched to a gene: 7. CDR3 and TCR beta VDJ profiling relied on genomic DNA as the template. TCRdb itself ran the reads through MiXCR, one entry per CDR3 protein. The data hold some 130,000 distinct CDR3 sequences, with 41% observed a single time. The J gene is TRBJ2-7, the V gene TRBV20-1; 8 bases are shared with TRBD1. Sequenced material: sorted CD4+, CD8+, or CD8+CD57+ T cells (not recorded which) from PBMCs. This clonotype originated in a human donor in good health, serving as a control. The CDR3 coding sequence is TGCAGTGCAATCAGGGGGCGCGACTACGAGCAGTACTTC. The encoded protein is CSAIRGRDYEQYF.